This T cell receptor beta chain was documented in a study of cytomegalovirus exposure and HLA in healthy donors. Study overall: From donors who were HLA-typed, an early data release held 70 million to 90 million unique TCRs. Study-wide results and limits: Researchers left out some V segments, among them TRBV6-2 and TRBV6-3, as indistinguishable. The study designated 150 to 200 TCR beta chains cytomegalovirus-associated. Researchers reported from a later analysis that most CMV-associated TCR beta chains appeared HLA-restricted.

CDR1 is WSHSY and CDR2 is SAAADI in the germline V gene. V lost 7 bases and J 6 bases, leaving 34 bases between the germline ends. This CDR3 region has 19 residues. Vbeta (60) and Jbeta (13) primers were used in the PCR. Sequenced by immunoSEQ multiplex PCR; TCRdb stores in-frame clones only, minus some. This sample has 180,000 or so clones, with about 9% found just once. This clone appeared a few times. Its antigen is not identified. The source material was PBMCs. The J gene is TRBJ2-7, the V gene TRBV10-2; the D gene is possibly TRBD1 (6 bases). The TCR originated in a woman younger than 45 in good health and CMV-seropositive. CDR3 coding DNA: TGCGCCAGCAAGGGGGTGGGGGTCGTGGGCGGGCTCTTCTACCGCGAGCAGTACTTC. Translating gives CASKGVGVVGGLFYREQYF.